Listed here are 25 T cell receptor beta chains from one sample, sequenced in a study of shared clonotypes between healthy human individuals. TCRdb's table, derived via immunoSEQ multiplex PCR, lists solely in-frame clones and lacks some. The sample yields some 500,000 clones, 90% to 96% seen once. Sequenced sample: naive CD4+ T cells sorted from blood. The subset denotes: CD45RA+ positively selected. Every receptor here comes from a woman in her 30s in good health.

The chain has TRBV18 and TRBJ2-5; 9 bases align to TRBD1. The CDR3 consists of 14 residues. J was trimmed by 2 bases and V by 4 bases; bases with no gene match: 2. The germline V gene encodes CDR1 KGHSH and CDR2 LQKENI. CDR3 region: CASSHGTGQETQYF. The DNA for the CDR3 is TGTGCCAGCTCACATGGGACAGGGCAAGAGACCCAGTACTTC.

The rearrangement links TRBV28 to TRBJ2-5; D might be TRBD1 or TRBD2, each matching 6 bases. The J call may not be correct, given that the DNA end is closer to TRBJ2-7. This CDR3 spans 19 amino acids. Germline V gives CDR1 MDHEN, CDR2 SYDVKM. For the CDR3, the DNA is TGTGCCAGCAGTTTACCCACGACAGCGCGGAGGGGGAAGTCCTACGAGCAGTACTTC. It translates to CASSLPTTARRGKSYEQYF.

The chain employs TRBV6-5 and TRBJ2-7; D ambiguous. The V gene lost 2 bases and the J gene lost 6 bases, with 17 bases spanning the gap. Germline CDR1 is MNHEY and CDR2 is SVGAGI. The CDR3 is made up of 15 amino acids. The CDR3 protein is CASSYQDPLYSEQYF. The CDR3, as DNA: TGTGCCAGCAGTTACCAGGACCCTCTGTACAGCGAGCAGTACTTC.

The chain combines TRBV28 with TRBJ1-1, with D tentatively TRBD1 (5 bases). Germline CDR1 is MDHEN and CDR2 is SYDVKM. The CDR3 runs 14 residues. The V gene lost 6 bases and the J gene lost 3 bases, with 14 bases spanning the gap. The DNA of the CDR3 is TGTGCCAGCAGGATCGGGGCCCGCTACACTGAAGCTTTCTTT. Translation: CASRIGARYTEAFF.

V and J are TRBV9 and TRBJ1-2, with D perhaps TRBD1 (5 bases). Deletions cut 3 bases from V and 4 bases from J, with 16 bases between. CDR3 length: 15 residues. CDR1 SGDLS and CDR2 YYNGEE come from the germline V gene. CDR3 DNA sequence: TGTGCCAGCAGCGACACTCCTGGGGGAGCCTATGGCTACACCTTC. It is translated as CASSDTPGGAYGYTF.

About this clone: The junction does not match germline at one end; this may be a read error. The chain recombines TRBV28 with TRBJ2-7; TRBD1 aligns across 12 bases. This CDR3 has 15 residues. The germline V gene has CDR1 MDHEN and CDR2 SYDVKM. Here the CDR3 reads CASSLPWDRGLGRNF. CDR3 DNA: TGTGCCAGCAGCCTACCCTGGGACAGGGGGCTGGGTAGAAACTTC.

The J gene is TRBJ1-1, the V gene TRBV5-5, with D possibly being TRBD1 (5 bases). The CDR3 totals 14 residues. V lost 2 bases and J lost 4, with 12 bases in between. CDR1 and CDR2 from the germline V gene are SGHKS and YYEKEE (reference sequence). CDR3 protein: CASSLYGGSTEAFF. The CDR3 DNA is TGTGCCAGCAGCTTATATGGGGGGAGCACTGAAGCTTTCTTT.

V and J are TRBV19 and TRBJ2-5, with TRBD2 as a possible D gene (5 bases). Germline V gene data show CDR1 as LNHDA and CDR2 as SQIVND (reference sequence). Trimming took 3 bases from V and 3 from J, leaving 8 bases between them. The CDR3 extends over 13 amino acids. CDR3 coding DNA: TGTGCCAGTAGTATTATACTAGAAGAGACCCAGTACTTC. Translated: CASSIILEETQYF.

This clone was detected only once. The chain joins TRBV9 to TRBJ1-1; possible D gene TRBD1, 6 bases. The CDR3 loop spans 15 amino acids. CDR1 is SGDLS, CDR2 YYNGEE, per germline. V lost 0 bases to trimming and J lost 1 base, with 10 bases between them. Written as DNA, the CDR3 is TGTGCCAGCAGCGTAGAGGACAGATGGAACACTGAAGCTTTCTTT. Protein product: CASSVEDRWNTEAFF. Complete variable domain (other parts from reference TRBV9 and TRBJ1-1): DSGVTQTPKHLITATGQRVTLRCSPRSGDLSVYWYQQSLDQGLQFLIQYYNGEERAKGNILERFSAQQFPDLHSELNLSSLELGDSALYFCASSVEDRWNTEAFFGQGTRLTVV.

V is TRBV7-9 and J is TRBJ2-5; no clear D. V was clipped by 9 bases and J by 6 bases, with 20 bases between them. The CDR3 is 14 amino acids. In germline, CDR1 is SEHNR, CDR2 FQNEAQ (reference sequence). The CDR3 coding sequence is TGTGCCAGAGAGCGTACGAGAGCCCCAAAGACCCAGTACTTC. Its translation is CARERTRAPKTQYF.

The V gene is TRBV11-2, the J gene TRBJ2-7; tentatively, D is TRBD1 or TRBD2 (5 bases each). V was clipped by 5 bases and J by 3 bases, with 20 bases between them. Germline V lookup: CDR1 SGHAT, CDR2 FQNNGV. The CDR3 sequence is 16 residues long. This CDR3 is CASSPGSWDEGYEQYF. The CDR3 DNA is TGTGCCAGCAGCCCGGGTTCGTGGGACGAGGGCTACGAGCAGTACTTC.

V is TRBV19 and J is TRBJ2-7, with 8 bases that match TRBD1. V lost 6 bases, J lost 0 bases, and 7 bases stayed unmatched. From germline, CDR1 is LNHDA and CDR2 SQIVND (reference sequence). The CDR3 sequence is 15 residues long. CDR3 loop: CASRMGQASSYEQYF. The CDR3, as DNA: TGTGCCAGTAGAATGGGACAGGCGAGCTCCTACGAGCAGTACTTC.

The chain has TRBV19 and TRBJ1-2; perhaps TRBD1 as D (6 bases). Germline CDR1 and CDR2: LNHDA and SQIVND (reference sequence). The germline V and J ends were trimmed by 5 bases and 4 bases, with 14 bases remaining between them. The CDR3 spans 14 residues. In DNA, the CDR3 is TGTGCCAGTAGTCCACCTGACAGGTTCTATGGCTACACCTTC. This gives the protein CASSPPDRFYGYTF.

The chain carries TRBV9 and TRBJ2-7, with D possibly matching TRBD2 (5 bases). The V end lost 3 bases, the J end lost 0 bases, and 22 bases lay between the germline ends. Germline-derived CDR1 and CDR2 are SGDLS and YYNGEE. CDR3 length: 18 amino acids. The CDR3 sequence is CASSAPRRWRPPSYEQYF. The CDR3 DNA is TGTGCCAGCAGCGCCCCCAGGAGGTGGCGGCCGCCCTCCTACGAGCAGTACTTC.

The J gene is TRBJ1-2, the V gene TRBV28; D unresolved. This CDR3 contains 17 residues. The ends were cut back, 4 bases at V and 2 bases at J, with 20 bases in the middle. Looked up from germline, CDR1 is MDHEN and CDR2 is SYDVKM. CDR3: CASSSPLSGRPNYGYTF. CDR3 bases: TGTGCCAGCAGTTCACCCCTATCAGGCCGCCCAAACTATGGCTACACCTTC.

The CDR3 region is CASSDTPTPYEQYF. The CDR3 nucleotides are TGTGCCAGCAGTGATACGCCAACCCCCTACGAGCAGTACTTC. The chain is built from TRBV6-4 and TRBJ2-7; the D is unclear. V lost 3 bases to trimming and J lost 2 bases, with 11 bases between them. Germline loops: CDR1 MRHNA, CDR2 SNTAGT. This CDR3 region has 14 residues.

The rearrangement uses TRBV29-1 and TRBJ1-1, with D possibly matching TRBD1 (5 bases). This CDR3 is built from 13 residues. Between the trimmed V and J ends, which lost 4 bases and 5 bases, there was a span of 14 bases. Per germline, CDR1 SQVTM and CDR2 ANQGSEA. CDR3 sequence reads: CSVVTRGWTEAFF. The CDR3 DNA is TGCAGCGTTGTCACACGGGGGTGGACTGAAGCTTTCTTT.

CDR3 region: CASSHRQGAGQPQHF. The CDR3, as DNA: TGTGCCAGCTCACACAGACAGGGGGCCGGTCAGCCCCAGCATTTT. The chain is built from TRBV18 and TRBJ1-5, with 10 bases matching TRBD1. V gave up 4 bases and J gave up 6 bases; unmatched junction bases: 6. Germline values: CDR1 KGHSH, CDR2 LQKENI. The CDR3 has 15 amino acids. Looking up the rest from reference TRBV18 and TRBJ1-5 gives the full variable domain: NAGVMQNPRHLVRRRGQEARLRCSPMKGHSHVYWYRQLPEEGLKFMVYLQKENIIDESGMPKERFSAEFPKEGPSILRIQQVVRGDSAAYFCASSHRQGAGQPQHFGDGTRLSIL.

J is TRBJ2-1 and V is TRBV11-2, with D perhaps given as TRBD1 or TRBD2 (5 bases each). Trimming removed 9 bases at V and 8 bases at J, with 14 bases between. The CDR3 is 12 residues long. The germline V gene has CDR1 SGHAT and CDR2 FQNNGV. DNA of the CDR3: TGTGCCAGTTGGGGGTGGCGCGATGAGCAGTTCTTC. It codes for CASWGWRDEQFF.

This clone was counted a single time. The CDR3 is CASPGTVMNTEAFF. Written as DNA, the CDR3 is TGTGCCTCGCCCGGGACAGTCATGAACACTGAAGCTTTCTTT. This sequence joins TRBV27 and TRBJ1-1, with 7 bases matching TRBD1. The V gene's germline CDR1 is MNHEY and CDR2 SMNVEV (reference sequence). CDR3 length: 14 amino acids. J lost 0 bases, V lost 11 bases, and 9 bases had no gene match.

The chain carries TRBV5-6 and TRBJ1-1; 9 bases map to TRBD1. V shed 0 bases and J 1 base; nucleotides not matched to a gene: 10. Germline assignment: CDR1 SGHDT and CDR2 YYEEEE. This CDR3 contains 18 residues. CDR3 region: CASSLEGQGSVKNTEAFF. CDR3 nucleotide sequence: TGTGCCAGCAGCTTGGAGGGACAGGGAAGTGTGAAGAACACTGAAGCTTTCTTT. The full variable domain, its missing parts supplied by reference TRBV5-6 and TRBJ1-1, is DAGVTQSPTHLIKTRGQQVTLRCSPKSGHDTVSWYQQALGQGPQFIFQYYEEEERQRGNFPDRFSGHQFPNYSSELNVNALLLGDSALYLCASSLEGQGSVKNTEAFFGQGTRLTVV.

This sequence joins TRBV27 and TRBJ2-7; D is possibly TRBD1 (5 bases). This CDR3 spans 13 amino acids. CDR1 is MNHEY and CDR2 is SMNVEV in the germline V gene (reference sequence). The ends were cut back, 6 bases at V and 0 bases at J, with 9 bases in the middle. The CDR3, as DNA: TGTGCCAGCAGAGGGGAAAACTCCTACGAGCAGTACTTC. Its translation: CASRGENSYEQYF.

The chain uses TRBV13 and TRBJ2-7; a possible D gene is TRBD2 (6 bases). CDR1 and CDR2 (germline): PRHDT, FYEKMQ (reference sequence). The CDR3 length is 15 residues. V was shortened by 2 bases and J by 2 bases, with 13 bases between the two germline ends. CDR3 sequence: CASSLQTGVTYEQYF. In DNA form, the CDR3 reads TGTGCCAGCAGCTTACAAACGGGAGTGACCTACGAGCAGTACTTC.

V usage is TRBV7-9 and J usage is TRBJ2-5, with 7 bases that match TRBD1. The J call may be in error: the DNA end matches TRBJ2-7 better. The CDR3 is made up of 14 amino acids. The germline gives CDR1 SEHNR, CDR2 FQNEAQ (reference sequence). The CDR3 region is CASSLGQGIYEQYF. DNA of the CDR3: TGTGCCAGCAGCTTAGGACAGGGAATCTACGAGCAGTACTTC.

The chain carries TRBV6-5 and TRBJ2-5; D may be TRBD1 or TRBD2 (5 bases each). CDR3 length: 15 residues. V shed 2 bases and J shed 0 bases, with 10 bases lying between them. The germline V gene has CDR1 MNHEY and CDR2 SVGAGI. The CDR3 here is CASSYGTSNQETQYF. CDR3 bases: TGTGCCAGCAGTTACGGGACCAGTAACCAAGAGACCCAGTACTTC.